This is a list of T cell receptor beta chains from one sample in a study of shared clonotypes between healthy human individuals. Sequenced by immunoSEQ multiplex PCR; TCRdb stores in-frame clones only, minus some. Among over 1.5 million clones listed, 95% to 99% were seen once. Sequencing was done on a sample of naive CD4+ T cells sorted from blood. These receptors were obtained from a man aged 25 to 45 in good health. CDR3s include the opening cysteine and the closing phenylalanine or tryptophan. Each record gives: J gene, V gene, clone size, D gene, CDR3 DNA, CDR3 protein. The D gene is left open where the match is weak. Not every row has a clone size; where given, it reads once, few, many or a size class.

J gene: TRBJ2-7; V gene: TRBV5-1; clone size: -; D gene: -; CDR3 DNA: TGCGCCAGCAGCTTGAGGGTAGCAAGCGAGCAGTACTTC; CDR3 protein: CASSLRVASEQYF
J gene: TRBJ1-5; V gene: TRBV27; clone size: -; D gene: -; CDR3 DNA: TGTGCCAGCAGTTTATTGGGGTCTATCAGCAATCAGCCCCAGCATTTT; CDR3 protein: CASSLLGSISNQPQHF
J gene: TRBJ2-4; V gene: TRBV27; clone size: -; D gene: TRBD1; CDR3 DNA: TGTGCCAGCAGTGAAATTCCGGGACAGGGGGCCAAAAACATTCAGTACTTC; CDR3 protein: CASSEIPGQGAKNIQYF
J gene: TRBJ1-2; V gene: TRBV10-2; clone size: once; D gene: -; CDR3 DNA: TGCGCCAGCAGTGAACGGGGGTTCTATGGCTACACCTTC; CDR3 protein: CASSERGFYGYTF
J gene: TRBJ1-5; V gene: TRBV15; clone size: -; D gene: -; CDR3 DNA: TGTGCCACCAGCAGAGATCGAACAGCCCCGAGAAGCAATCAGCCCCAGCATTTT; CDR3 protein: CATSRDRTAPRSNQPQHF
J gene: TRBJ2-5; V gene: TRBV5-1; clone size: once; D gene: -; CDR3 DNA: TGCGCCAGCAGCCCAACAGGATCCCAAGAGACCCAGTACTTC; CDR3 protein: CASSPTGSQETQYF
J gene: TRBJ1-1; V gene: TRBV28; clone size: -; D gene: TRBD1; CDR3 DNA: TGTGCCAGCAGGGATAAGACAGGGACAGCCACCTCTGAAGCTTTCTTT; CDR3 protein: CASRDKTGTATSEAFF
J gene: TRBJ1-1; V gene: TRBV6-5; clone size: -; D gene: -; CDR3 DNA: TGTGCCAGCAAAGTCAAGGGGTTGTCTGAAGCTTTCTTT; CDR3 protein: CASKVKGLSEAFF
J gene: TRBJ1-4; V gene: TRBV4-1; clone size: -; D gene: -; CDR3 DNA: TGCGCCAGCAGCCAAGGGCACAGGACTAATGAAAAACTGTTTTTT; CDR3 protein: CASSQGHRTNEKLFF
J gene: TRBJ2-7; V gene: TRBV18; clone size: -; D gene: -; CDR3 DNA: TGTGCCAGCTCACCGTTATCCCTAGAAGGTCAAGGTTACGAGCAGTACTTC; CDR3 protein: CASSPLSLEGQGYEQYF
J gene: TRBJ2-3; V gene: TRBV9; clone size: once; D gene: -; CDR3 DNA: TGTGCCAGCAGCGCACTAACAGCTACAGATACGCAGTATTTT; CDR3 protein: CASSALTATDTQYF
J gene: TRBJ2-5; V gene: TRBV29-1; clone size: once; D gene: TRBD1; CDR3 DNA: TGCAGCGCGGAGACCGGGACAGGGCAAGAGACCCAGTACTTC; CDR3 protein: CSAETGTGQETQYF
J gene: TRBJ2-7; V gene: TRBV5-4; clone size: -; D gene: -; CDR3 DNA: TGTGCCAGCAGCCCTGGGACGGGCCCCTACGAGCAGTACTTC; CDR3 protein: CASSPGTGPYEQYF
J gene: TRBJ2-7; V gene: TRBV5-8; clone size: -; D gene: TRBD1; CDR3 DNA: TGTGCCAGCAGCTTGGTACAGGGGGCGGGGGAGCAGTACTTC; CDR3 protein: CASSLVQGAGEQYF
J gene: TRBJ2-1; V gene: TRBV28; clone size: -; D gene: -; CDR3 DNA: TGTGCCAGCAGGCGTAGTCGGGACCTACCGAGTGATGAGCAGTTCTTC; CDR3 protein: CASRRSRDLPSDEQFF
J gene: TRBJ2-7; V gene: TRBV28; clone size: -; D gene: -; CDR3 DNA: TGTGCCAGCAGTTTTCCTACCTACCGGGACGGCTACGAGCAGTACTTC; CDR3 protein: CASSFPTYRDGYEQYF
J gene: TRBJ2-7; V gene: TRBV5-1; clone size: -; D gene: TRBD1; CDR3 DNA: TGCGCCAGCAGCTTGGGAAATCCTACAGGGGACGAGCAGTACTTC; CDR3 protein: CASSLGNPTGDEQYF
J gene: TRBJ2-3; V gene: TRBV15; clone size: -; D gene: -; CDR3 DNA: TGTGCCACCAGCAGTGGCGGGAATACAGATACGCAGTATTTT; CDR3 protein: CATSSGGNTDTQYF
J gene: TRBJ2-3; V gene: TRBV28; clone size: -; D gene: TRBD2; CDR3 DNA: TGTGCCAGCAGCTTACCGGGACTAGGTGCAGATACGCAGTATTTT; CDR3 protein: CASSLPGLGADTQYF
J gene: TRBJ1-4; V gene: TRBV7-9; clone size: -; D gene: -; CDR3 DNA: TGTGCCAGCAGCTCCGTTAGGGGGAGCCTCGGAAATGAACTGTTTTTT; CDR3 protein: CASSSVRGSLGNELFF
J gene: TRBJ2-3; V gene: TRBV19; clone size: -; D gene: -; CDR3 DNA: TGTGCCAGTAGTATTGCCAGCGGGAGCACAGATACGCAGTATTTT; CDR3 protein: CASSIASGSTDTQYF
J gene: TRBJ2-5; V gene: TRBV2; clone size: once; D gene: -; CDR3 DNA: TGTGCCAGCAGTGATAGAGGCAGGGGCGAGACCCAGTACTTC; CDR3 protein: CASSDRGRGETQYF
J gene: TRBJ2-3; V gene: TRBV11-3; clone size: -; D gene: TRBD2; CDR3 DNA: TGTGCCAGCAGCTTAGGGACTAGCGGGAGTGATACGCAGTATTTT; CDR3 protein: CASSLGTSGSDTQYF
J gene: TRBJ2-5; V gene: TRBV11-2; clone size: -; D gene: -; CDR3 DNA: TGTGCCAGCAGCGCTAAACAGGGTTCCCCGTGGCAAGAGACCCAGTACTTC; CDR3 protein: CASSAKQGSPWQETQYF
J gene: TRBJ2-7; V gene: TRBV28; clone size: once; D gene: -; CDR3 DNA: TGTGCCAGCAGTTTGCCCCTCGGGGTCGAGCAGTACTTC; CDR3 protein: CASSLPLGVEQYF
J gene: TRBJ1-1; V gene: TRBV5-4; clone size: -; D gene: -; CDR3 DNA: TGTGCCAGCAGCTTGGTTCGGGGGTCGAACACTGAAGCTTTCTTT; CDR3 protein: CASSLVRGSNTEAFF
J gene: TRBJ2-5; V gene: TRBV29-1; clone size: -; D gene: -; CDR3 DNA: TGCAGCGTTGGGGGGCTGTCAGGCAGGCTTCTGGAGACCCAGTACTTC; CDR3 protein: CSVGGLSGRLLETQYF
J gene: TRBJ1-2; V gene: TRBV7-9; clone size: -; D gene: -; CDR3 DNA: TGTGCCAGCAGCTTCCAGCGAGACTATGGCTACACCTTC; CDR3 protein: CASSFQRDYGYTF
J gene: TRBJ2-1; V gene: TRBV27; clone size: -; D gene: -; CDR3 DNA: TGTGCCAGCAGTACTAGTGGGGAGCAGTTCTTC; CDR3 protein: CASSTSGEQFF
J gene: TRBJ2-7; V gene: TRBV10-3; clone size: -; D gene: -; CDR3 DNA: TGTGCCATCATGAAATCGACAAGCATCTACGAGCAGTACTTC; CDR3 protein: CAIMKSTSIYEQYF
J gene: TRBJ1-5; V gene: TRBV6-1; clone size: -; D gene: -; CDR3 DNA: TGTGCCAGCAGGAGAGGTAATCAGCCCCAGCATTTT; CDR3 protein: CASRRGNQPQHF
J gene: TRBJ2-5; V gene: TRBV5-1; clone size: -; D gene: TRBD1; CDR3 DNA: TGCGCCAGCAGCTCCGGACGACAGGGGACAGAGACCCAGTACTTC; CDR3 protein: CASSSGRQGTETQYF
J gene: TRBJ1-1; V gene: TRBV5-8; clone size: once; D gene: TRBD1; CDR3 DNA: TGTGCCAGCAGCTTGTCCGGGACAGTGAACACTGAAGCTTTCTTT; CDR3 protein: CASSLSGTVNTEAFF
J gene: TRBJ2-7; V gene: TRBV27; clone size: -; D gene: TRBD1; CDR3 DNA: TGTGCCAGCAGTTCGTCCGGGACAGGGCACGAGCAGTACTTC; CDR3 protein: CASSSSGTGHEQYF
J gene: TRBJ2-3; V gene: TRBV7-9; clone size: -; D gene: TRBD2; CDR3 DNA: TGTGCCAGCAGCTTAGTCGGGACTAGCGGGGAGTATTTT; CDR3 protein: CASSLVGTSGEYF
J gene: TRBJ2-7; V gene: TRBV5-1; clone size: -; D gene: -; CDR3 DNA: TGCGCCAGCAGCTTGGAGGGGCACGAGCAGTACTTC; CDR3 protein: CASSLEGHEQYF
J gene: TRBJ2-2; V gene: TRBV5-5; clone size: -; D gene: -; CDR3 DNA: TGTGCCAGCAGCTTTTGGGCGGGCACCGGGGAGCTGTTTTTT; CDR3 protein: CASSFWAGTGELFF
J gene: TRBJ1-2; V gene: TRBV5-4; clone size: once; D gene: -; CDR3 DNA: TGTGCCAGCAGCCCGGATCGGGATGGCTACACCTTC; CDR3 protein: CASSPDRDGYTF
J gene: TRBJ2-3; V gene: TRBV18; clone size: -; D gene: -; CDR3 DNA: TGTGCCAGCTCGCCTTTACGTTCCACGCGCCTAGCGAAGGAGACAGATACGCAGTATTTT; CDR3 protein: CASSPLRSTRLAKETDTQYF
J gene: TRBJ2-7; V gene: TRBV6-5; clone size: -; D gene: -; CDR3 DNA: TGTGCCAGCAGTTGGGGTAGGGGAGTGGGAGGAGAGCAGTACTTC; CDR3 protein: CASSWGRGVGGEQYF